The 12 T cell receptor beta chains in this list originate from one sample, sequenced in a study of beta chain features in type 1 diabetes. Of the isolated RNA, all was reverse transcribed, and so the sequenced material was expressed TCRB transcripts. Libraries were prepared by immunoSEQ multiplex PCR; TCRdb keeps only in-frame clonotypes and omits some of them. The sample lists about 340,000 clones; around 7.6% were seen once. What was sequenced was central memory CD4+ T cells from blood. The source is a young woman in good health.

This clone was observed a handful of times. V gene TRBV2 combines with J gene TRBJ2-5; D might be TRBD1 (7 bases). Trimming shortened V by 3 bases and J by 6 bases, and 11 bases separated the two germline ends. This CDR3 region has 13 residues. Germline CDR1 is SNHLY and CDR2 is FYNNEI. CDR3 sequence reads: CASSDSGGKTQYF. Here the CDR3 DNA reads TGTGCCAGCAGTGACTCAGGGGGGAAGACCCAGTACTTC.

The rearrangement links TRBV7-3 to TRBJ2-1; 7 bases agree with TRBD1. CDR1 and CDR2 from the germline V gene are SGHTA and FQGTGA. The CDR3 is 14 amino acids. J was trimmed by 2 bases and V by 5 bases; bases with no gene match: 3. The CDR3 DNA is TGTGCCAGCAGCCGAGACAGGGCCTACAATGAGCAGTTCTTC. Its protein product is CASSRDRAYNEQFF. The whole variable domain, remainder taken from reference TRBV7-3 and TRBJ2-1, is GAGVSQTPSNKVTEKGKYVELRCDPISGHTALYWYRQSLGQGPEFLIYFQGTGAADDSGLPNDRFFAVRPEGSVSTLKIQRTERGDSAVYLCASSRDRAYNEQFFGPGTRLTVL.

The chain is built from TRBV25-1 and TRBJ1-3; D remains unclear. Germline loops: CDR1 MGHDK, CDR2 SYGVNS. The CDR3 totals 12 residues. V was pared by 8 bases and J by 0 bases, with 5 bases between. CDR3 amino acids: CASGRSGNTIYF. In DNA form, the CDR3 reads TGTGCCAGCGGACGCTCTGGAAACACCATATATTTT.

This clone showed up many times. V is TRBV19 and J is TRBJ2-5; D perhaps matches TRBD2 (5 bases). CDR1 and CDR2 (germline): LNHDA, SQIVND (reference sequence). V shed 10 bases and J shed 2 bases, with 14 bases lying between them. The CDR3 length is 13 residues. The CDR3 sequence is CATADWRQETQYF. DNA of the CDR3: TGTGCCACCGCGGACTGGAGACAAGAGACCCAGTACTTC.

This clone has a handful of counts. This chain connects TRBV28 to TRBJ2-3; the match to TRBD2 covers 9 bases. The CDR3 is made up of 17 amino acids. Per germline, CDR1 MDHEN and CDR2 SYDVKM. With V trimmed by 5 bases and J by 7 bases, 16 bases remained unmatched. For the CDR3, the DNA is TGTGCCAGCAGTCCGGGAACCGGGCTAGCGGGATCAAATACGCAGTATTTT. This translates into CASSPGTGLAGSNTQYF.

This chain connects TRBV19 to TRBJ2-1; possible D gene TRBD2, 5 bases. The V end lost 7 bases, the J end lost 2 bases, and 9 bases lay between the germline ends. The CDR3 runs 13 residues. CDR1 and CDR2 (germline): LNHDA, SQIVND (reference sequence). Written as DNA, the CDR3 is TGTGCCAGTAAGCCCGGGACCTACAATGAGCAGTTCTTC. Its protein is CASKPGTYNEQFF. Full variable domain (missing parts from reference TRBV19 and TRBJ2-1): DGGITQSPKYLFRKEGQNVTLSCEQNLNHDAMYWYRQDPGQGLRLIYYSQIVNDFQKGDIAEGYSVSREKKESFPLTVTSAQKNPTAFYLCASKPGTYNEQFFGPGTRLTVL.

This clone was detected only a few times. V and J are TRBV29-1 and TRBJ2-2; weak D call: TRBD1 (5 bases). The germline V gene has CDR1 SQVTM and CDR2 ANQGSEA. The CDR3 is 13 amino acids. Trimming cost V 7 bases and J 1 base, with 10 bases left between them. The CDR3 region has the DNA TGCAGCGCCTCCCAGGGGAACACCGGGGAGCTGTTTTTT. Encoded protein: CSASQGNTGELFF.

The sample holds a few counts of this clone. The V call is TRBV6-5, the J call TRBJ2-7, with TRBD1 matching 7 bases. CDR1 MNHEY and CDR2 SVGAGI come from the germline V gene. J gave up 7 bases and V 8 bases, and 5 bases lay outside the gene matches. This CDR3 spans 11 amino acids. CDR3 amino acids: CASGTDPEQYF. CDR3 nucleotides: TGTGCCAGCGGGACAGATCCTGAGCAGTACTTC.

The chain is built from TRBV10-3 and TRBJ1-3; no firm D call. The V and J ends lost 6 bases and 1 base respectively, with 10 bases between them. Germline V lookup: CDR1 ENHRY, CDR2 SYGVKD. There are 14 residues in the CDR3. The CDR3 loop is CAIRPDRSGNTIYF. CDR3 nucleotide sequence: TGTGCCATCAGGCCAGATAGGTCTGGAAACACCATATATTTT.

This clone was seen a handful of times. The rearrangement uses TRBV20-1 and TRBJ2-5; D gene ambiguous. Germline V gene data show CDR1 as DFQATT and CDR2 as SNEGSKA (reference sequence). The CDR3 spans 11 residues. V dropped 4 bases and J dropped 5 bases, with 8 bases sitting between them. DNA for the CDR3: TGCAGTGCTATCCGATCGGAGACCCAGTACTTC. Translated: CSAIRSETQYF.

Many counts were recorded for this clone. The chain is built from TRBV7-8 and TRBJ2-4; D unresolved. V was pared by 3 bases and J by 6 bases, with 9 bases between. The CDR3 contains 13 residues. The germline gives CDR1 SGHVS, CDR2 FQNEAQ. Here the CDR3 DNA reads TGTGCCAGCAGCTTGAATTTCGGAAACATTCAGTACTTC. Protein sequence: CASSLNFGNIQYF.

This clone was seen only a few times. The rearrangement uses TRBV7-2 and TRBJ2-7; D gene ambiguous. Germline values: CDR1 SGHTA, CDR2 FQGNSA. The CDR3 length is 17 residues. Between the trimmed V and J ends, which lost 5 bases and 3 bases, there was a span of 23 bases. The CDR3 nucleotides are TGTGCCAGCAGCCCCTCCAGTTCGAGGACGACCATCTACGAGCAGTACTTC. Translating it yields CASSPSSSRTTIYEQYF.